The text below deals with one T cell receptor beta chain. In the authors' methods: For nucleated cells, counts were estimated from reference gene primer amplification. Measured with immunoSEQ multiplex PCR; TCRdb has only the in-frame clones, and not every one. The D gene and trimming were derived from the DNA, and the V and J assignments and clone size from that table. Counted here are around 100,000 clones, 80% to 90% occurring once; the ten biggest clones make up approximately 3.5%. The record originates from a study of blood T cell repertoires in COVID-19. At the level of the study: Acute and convalescent COVID-19 specimens originated in the United States, Italy and Spain. T cells, B-cell-depleted T cells, or PBMCs provided the cDNA or gDNA that served as material.

The CDR3 contains 15 residues. The ends lost 6 bases at V and 1 base at J; junction bases unmatched: 4. Germline V gene lookup returns CDR1 SNHLY and CDR2 FYNNEI. Sequenced material: peripheral blood. The receptor comes from a woman between 55 and 75 years old with acute or convalescent COVID-19. The chain joins TRBV2 to TRBJ2-3; 10 positions agree with TRBD2. The CDR3 sequence is CASSTSGMRTDTQYF. The CDR3 DNA reads as TGTGCCAGCAGCACTAGCGGGATGCGCACAGATACGCAGTATTTT.